This T cell receptor (beta chain) was identified during a study of blood T cell repertoires in COVID-19. Study information: The cDNA or gDNA used as material had been derived from T cells, B-cell-depleted T cells, or PBMCs.

CDR3 length equals 14 residues. The germline V gene has CDR1 SGHDT and CDR2 YYEEEE. V shed 2 bases, J shed 1 base, and the junction held 1 base outside the gene matches. Assay: immunoSEQ multiplex PCR; the TCRdb copy retains only in-frame clones and omits some. The profile shows about 130,000 clones, approximately 81% of them singletons. Of note for this clone: The identical CDR3 is also encoded by other nucleotide sequences in the sample.

The chain combines TRBV5-6 with TRBJ1-1; TRBD1 matches 8 bases. This TCR came from a woman in her twenties or thirties who had recovered from COVID-19. The specimen sequenced was peripheral blood. This CDR3 is CASSLGTGNTEAFF. CDR3 nucleotides: TGTGCCAGCAGCTTAGGGACAGGGAACACTGAAGCTTTCTTT.